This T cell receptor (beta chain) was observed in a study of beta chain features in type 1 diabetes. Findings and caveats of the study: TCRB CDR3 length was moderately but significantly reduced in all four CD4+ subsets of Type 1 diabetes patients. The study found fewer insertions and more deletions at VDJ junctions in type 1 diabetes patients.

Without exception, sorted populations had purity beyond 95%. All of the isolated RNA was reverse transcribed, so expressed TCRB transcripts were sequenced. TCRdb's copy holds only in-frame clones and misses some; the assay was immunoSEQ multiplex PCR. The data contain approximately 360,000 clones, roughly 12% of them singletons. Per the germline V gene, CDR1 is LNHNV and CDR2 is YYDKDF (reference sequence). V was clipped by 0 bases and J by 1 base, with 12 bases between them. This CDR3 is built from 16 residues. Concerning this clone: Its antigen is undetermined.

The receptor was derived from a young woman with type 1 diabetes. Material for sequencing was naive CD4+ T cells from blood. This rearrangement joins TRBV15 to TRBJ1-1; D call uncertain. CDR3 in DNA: TGTGCCACCAGCAGAGATGTTCGGCGGTCGAACACTGAAGCTTTCTTT. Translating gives CATSRDVRRSNTEAFF.